A selection of T cell receptor beta chains follows, all from one sample in a study of OX40 agonist ivuxolimab in advanced cancers. Using immunoSEQ multiplex PCR, the repertoire was profiled, and TCRdb retains in-frame clones only, with some absent. The sample carries tens of thousands of clones, 70% to 90% recorded once. The starting material was CD4+ or CD8+ T cells sorted from blood, obtained in a trial of the OX40 agonist ivuxolimab. The receptors come from an adult with an advanced solid tumor such as melanoma, head and neck, liver or kidney cancer. CDR3s include the opening cysteine and the closing phenylalanine or tryptophan.

v_call,j_call,cdr3_aa
TRBV4-3,TRBJ1-1,CASSQGTANTEAFF
TRBV7-8,TRBJ2-7,CASSLARGLRGLYEQYF
TRBV28,TRBJ1-2,CASSLGTGRYGYTF
TRBV6-1,TRBJ2-7,CASSSYSYEQYF
TRBV11-2,TRBJ2-1,CASSLVPRGPYNEQFF
TRBV6-6,TRBJ2-7,CASSSVSGAYEQYF
TRBV5-1,TRBJ2-7,CASSLGAGAYEQYF
TRBV6-5,TRBJ1-6,CASSYSGQPNSPLHF
TRBV20-1,TRBJ2-5,CSARGVETQYF
TRBV29-1,TRBJ1-4,CSVARTGQNEKLFF
TRBV10-3,TRBJ2-7,CAITQGIRGYEQYF
TRBV7-2,TRBJ2-7,CASSLEGSSGAYEQYF
TRBV10-1,TRBJ2-3,CASGEAGRDTQYF
TRBV7-2,TRBJ1-4,CASSSYRGEIEKLFF
TRBV19,TRBJ1-5,CASSIGRARQPQHF
TRBV30,TRBJ2-7,CAWSGGVQNEQYF